This TCR beta chain was obtained from a study of shared clonotypes between healthy human individuals. The study's findings and limits: Clonotype sharing among donors, it was expected, would be affected by sequencing depth.

Some clones are missing from TCRdb's copy, which holds only in-frame ones; the method was immunoSEQ multiplex PCR. Of about 2 million clones in the sample, 85% to 95% are singletons; the top ten hold around 0.13%. This clone was counted once. Its antigen is currently unknown. CDR3 length: 17 amino acids. In germline, CDR1 is SGHVS, CDR2 FQNEAQ. The V end lost 5 bases, the J end lost 2 bases, and 22 bases lay between the germline ends. The sequenced sample consisted of naive CD4+ T cells sorted from blood. Indicated subset: CD45RA+ positively selected. This rearrangement joins TRBV7-8 to TRBJ2-7; D possibly matches TRBD1 or TRBD2 (5 bases each). This receptor was identified in a young man in good health. Here the CDR3 reads CASSPNYRDGVTYEQYF. CDR3 nucleotides: TGTGCCAGCAGCCCCAATTACCGGGACGGCGTCACCTACGAGCAGTACTTC.